This T cell receptor (beta chain) was captured in a study of blood T cells in healthy people across ages. In its sample, this clonotype was seen many times. Using a J-beta primer mix together with a sample-barcoded 5' primer, a second PCR was run for about 7 to 12 cycles. TCRdb fed the 5' RACE reads into MiXCR, producing one record per CDR3 protein. This sample has 800,000 to 950,000 distinct CDR3 sequences, with almost 30% found just once. V lost 4 bases to trimming and J lost 6 bases, with 13 bases between them. There are 13 residues in the CDR3. Germline assignment: CDR1 MNHEY and CDR2 SMNVEV (reference sequence). A further study also used this sample, focusing on T cells of mothers and their children.

Sequencing input: blood. This receptor was taken from a woman in her thirties or forties in good health. The chain links TRBV27 to TRBJ2-7; D call uncertain. The CDR3 region is CASSSRNQGEQYF. CDR3 nucleotides: TGTGCCAGCAGTTCGCGGAACCAAGGCGAGCAGTACTTC.